These 30 T cell receptor beta chains were sequenced from one sample in a study of control samples from healthy donors and cancer patients. Generated by immunoSEQ multiplex PCR, the TCRdb table keeps only in-frame clones and is missing some. The sample includes 150,000 to 200,000 clones, approximately 94% seen only once; the top ten take 14%. Material: PBMCs. The receptor source for this set is a man aged 55 to 70 with colorectal cancer.

The sample holds one count of this clone. The CDR3 DNA reads TGCGCCAGAACCTTATGGACAGATAACCACCTAACGACAGATACGCAGTATTTT. It yields the protein CARTLWTDNHLTTDTQYF. The gene calls are TRBV5-1 and TRBJ2-3; perhaps TRBD1 as D (6 bases). CDR3 size: 18 residues. Germline CDR1 SGHRS, CDR2 YFSETQ. The V gene lost 8 bases and the J gene lost 3 bases, with 28 bases spanning the gap.

V is TRBV2 and J is TRBJ2-7; no definite D call. CDR3 size: 10 residues. CDR1 is SNHLY and CDR2 is FYNNEI in the germline V gene. The V end lost 6 bases, the J end lost 4 bases, and 4 bases lay between the germline ends. The CDR3 protein is CASRNYEQYF. The CDR3 bases are TGTGCCAGCAGGAATTACGAGCAGTACTTC.

This clone was seen a single time. The rearrangement uses TRBV5-6 and TRBJ1-4; maybe TRBD1 (5 bases). CDR3 size: 15 residues. Germline CDR1 reads SGHDT; CDR2 reads YYEEEE. The V end lost 4 bases, the J end lost 3 bases, and 13 bases lay between the germline ends. The CDR3 loop reads CASSVRDRSNEKLFF. The CDR3 DNA follows: TGTGCCAGCAGCGTCCGGGACCGCTCTAATGAAAAACTGTTTTTT.

The chain combines TRBV9 with TRBJ2-5; D is uncertain. With 0 bases removed from V and 5 bases from J, the gap between germline ends came to 11 bases. The CDR3 contains 14 residues. Germline V gene lookup returns CDR1 SGDLS and CDR2 YYNGEE. The CDR3 DNA reads TGTGCCAGCAGCGTAGATCCTAAGATGGAGACCCAGTACTTC. Protein product: CASSVDPKMETQYF. Full variable domain (rest looked up from reference TRBV9 and TRBJ2-5): DSGVTQTPKHLITATGQRVTLRCSPRSGDLSVYWYQQSLDQGLQFLIQYYNGEERAKGNILERFSAQQFPDLHSELNLSSLELGDSALYFCASSVDPKMETQYFGPGTRLLVL.

The chain combines TRBV7-8 with TRBJ2-3; 10 nucleotides line up with TRBD2. CDR3 length: 15 amino acids. Germline V gene data show CDR1 as SGHVS and CDR2 as FQNEAQ. J was trimmed by 4 bases and V by 5 bases; bases with no gene match: 6. CDR3 sequence reads: CASSRASGGADTQYF. The CDR3, as DNA: TGTGCCAGCAGCCGAGCTAGCGGGGGTGCAGATACGCAGTATTTT.

The chain uses TRBV7-2 and TRBJ1-3; TRBD1 is a possible D gene (6 bases). The CDR3 length is 15 residues. Germline V gives CDR1 SGHTA, CDR2 FQGNSA. The germline V and J ends were trimmed by 7 bases and 0 bases, with 13 bases remaining between them. The CDR3 DNA follows: TGTGCCAGCATTACGGGGGGCTACTCTGGAAACACCATATATTTT. Amino acid sequence: CASITGGYSGNTIYF.

The rearrangement joins TRBV7-2 to TRBJ1-1, with 8 bases lining up with TRBD1. This CDR3 is built from 15 residues. Germline trimming cut 2 bases from V and 3 bases from J; bases unmatched to any gene: 5. Germline V CDR1 and CDR2: SGHTA, FQGNSA. CDR3 loop: CASSLTGGGDTEAFF. Written as DNA, the CDR3 is TGTGCCAGCAGCTTAACAGGGGGAGGTGACACTGAAGCTTTCTTT.

The chain couples TRBV7-9 to TRBJ2-5; TRBD1 matches at 8 bases. V shed 3 bases and J 4 bases; nucleotides not matched to a gene: 4. The CDR3 sequence is 14 residues long. Germline V gene data show CDR1 as SEHNR and CDR2 as FQNEAQ (reference sequence). CDR3 sequence (DNA): TGTGCCAGCAGCTTGGCAGGGGGCGCAGAGACCCAGTACTTC. Encoded protein: CASSLAGGAETQYF.

The V call is TRBV30, the J call TRBJ2-7, with D unresolved. The CDR3 has 13 residues. V dropped 0 bases and J dropped 6 bases, with 12 bases sitting between them. Germline CDR1 reads GTSNPN; CDR2 reads SVGIG (reference sequence). In DNA, the CDR3 is TGTGCCTGGAGTGTACTAAGGGCACCCGAGCAGTACTTC. Its protein product is CAWSVLRAPEQYF.

The chain joins TRBV11-2 to TRBJ2-7; TRBD2 matches at 10 bases. The CDR3 runs 16 residues. V trimming: 0 bases; J trimming: 4 bases; junction bases outside the gene matches: 6. Looked up from germline, CDR1 is SGHAT and CDR2 is FQNNGV. CDR3 in amino acids: CASSLERASGGYEQYF. The CDR3 DNA reads TGTGCCAGCAGCTTAGAACGGGCTAGCGGGGGATACGAGCAGTACTTC.

The chain joins TRBV2 to TRBJ1-1; 9 bases align to TRBD1. Germline V gene lookup returns CDR1 SNHLY and CDR2 FYNNEI. With V trimmed by 6 bases and J by 5 bases, 7 bases remained unmatched. The CDR3 runs 14 residues. Written as DNA, the CDR3 is TGTGCCAGCAGCCCGGGGACAGGGAGGACTGAAGCTTTCTTT. Its protein product is CASSPGTGRTEAFF.

The chain uses TRBV5-1 and TRBJ1-1; tentatively, D is TRBD1 (6 bases). V was shortened by 4 bases and J by 6 bases, with 16 bases between the two germline ends. Germline lookup yields CDR1 SGHRS and CDR2 YFSETQ. This CDR3 contains 14 residues. The CDR3 DNA reads TGCGCCAGCAGCATGGCCGGGACAATCGCTGAAGCTTTCTTT. Translated, it gives CASSMAGTIAEAFF.

The chain uses TRBV5-4 and TRBJ1-2; 7 nucleotides line up with TRBD1. The CDR3 consists of 15 residues. The junction had 5 bases not matched to a gene; V was cut back by 1 base and J by 2 bases. Germline loops: CDR1 SGHNT, CDR2 YYREEE (reference sequence). The CDR3 here is CASSLFRGRNYGYTF. CDR3 DNA sequence: TGTGCCAGCAGCTTGTTTAGGGGGCGGAACTATGGCTACACCTTC. The variable domain in full, with the rest retrieved from reference TRBV5-4 and TRBJ1-2, is ETGVTQSPTHLIKTRGQQVTLRCSSQSGHNTVSWYQQALGQGPQFIFQYYREEENGRGNFPPRFSGLQFPNYSSELNVNALELDDSALYLCASSLFRGRNYGYTFGSGTRLTVV.

V and J are TRBV6-1 and TRBJ2-2; perhaps TRBD1 as D (6 bases). CDR3 length: 16 amino acids. V lost 4 bases, J lost 1 base, and 13 bases lay in between. CDR1 is MNHNS and CDR2 is SASEGT in the germline V gene. DNA of the CDR3: TGTGCCAGCAGTGCCTCAGGGGATTGGAACACCGGGGAGCTGTTTTTT. Translated, it gives CASSASGDWNTGELFF.

The chain has TRBV2 and TRBJ2-3; 13 bases agree with TRBD2. The CDR3 spans 15 residues. With V trimmed by 6 bases and J by 3 bases, 3 bases remained unmatched. Germline V gene lookup returns CDR1 SNHLY and CDR2 FYNNEI. The CDR3 is CASRTGLAGTDTQYF. The DNA of the CDR3 is TGTGCCAGCAGGACGGGACTAGCGGGGACAGATACGCAGTATTTT. Using reference TRBV2 and TRBJ2-3 for the parts outside the CDR3, the full variable domain is EPEVTQTPSHQVTQMGQEVILRCVPISNHLYFYWYRQILGQKVEFLVSFYNNEISEKSEIFDDQFSVERPDGSNFTLKIRSTKLEDSAMYFCASRTGLAGTDTQYFGPGTRLTVL.

The CDR3: CASSPQGEETQYF. DNA of the CDR3: TGTGCCAGCTCACCACAGGGGGAAGAGACCCAGTACTTC. The rearrangement links TRBV18 to TRBJ2-5; tentatively, D is TRBD1 (6 bases). Trimming took 1 base from V and 3 from J, leaving 6 bases between them. The length of the CDR3 is 13 residues. CDR1 and CDR2 from the germline V gene are KGHSH and LQKENI. Complete variable domain (other parts from reference TRBV18 and TRBJ2-5): NAGVMQNPRHLVRRRGQEARLRCSPMKGHSHVYWYRQLPEEGLKFMVYLQKENIIDESGMPKERFSAEFPKEGPSILRIQQVVRGDSAAYFCASSPQGEETQYFGPGTRLLVL.

The chain combines TRBV18 with TRBJ1-1; no firm D call. The V end lost 2 bases, the J end lost 5 bases, and 6 bases lay between the germline ends. This CDR3 has 12 residues. Germline CDR1 and CDR2: KGHSH and LQKENI. The CDR3 DNA sequence: TGTGCCAGCTCACCAGACGGGACTGAAGCTTTCTTT. This translates into CASSPDGTEAFF.

The chain carries TRBV19 and TRBJ1-2; D perhaps matches TRBD1 (5 bases). With 10 bases removed from V and 6 bases from J, the gap between germline ends came to 18 bases. The CDR3 sequence is 13 residues long. The germline gives CDR1 LNHDA, CDR2 SQIVND (reference sequence). The CDR3: CATAGTAGHGYTF. CDR3 DNA sequence: TGTGCCACCGCCGGGACGGCAGGGCATGGCTACACCTTC.

The gene calls are TRBV29-1 and TRBJ2-3; a weak D match, TRBD1 (5 bases). Trimming removed 4 bases at V and 2 bases at J, with 7 bases between. Germline loops: CDR1 SQVTM, CDR2 ANQGSEA. The CDR3 is 12 amino acids. CDR3: CSVGQHTDTQYF. The CDR3 nucleotides are TGCAGCGTTGGACAGCACACAGATACGCAGTATTTT.

The J gene is TRBJ2-6, the V gene TRBV5-1; no firm D call. The CDR3 runs 16 residues. V lost 2 bases and J 0 bases, leaving 9 bases between the germline ends. The germline gives CDR1 SGHRS, CDR2 YFSETQ. The CDR3 loop is CASSLAGLSGANVLTF. The CDR3 bases are TGCGCCAGCAGCTTAGCAGGCCTCTCTGGGGCCAACGTCCTGACTTTC.

This chain connects TRBV24-1 to TRBJ1-2; TRBD1 agrees at 10 bases. The CDR3 length is 13 residues. CDR1 and CDR2 from the germline V gene are KGHDR and SFDVKD. J was trimmed by 7 bases and V by 8 bases; bases with no gene match: 6. CDR3 amino acids: CATKGQGNTGYTF. For the CDR3, the DNA is TGTGCCACCAAGGGACAGGGGAATACTGGCTACACCTTC.

Only one count was recorded for this clone. One end of the junction is discordant with germline, which a read error may explain. J is TRBJ1-1 and V is TRBV3-1 (or the pseudogene TRBV3-2); weak D call: TRBD1 (5 bases). CDR1 is LGHDT, CDR2 YNNKEL, per germline (reference sequence). This CDR3 spans 15 amino acids. CDR3 amino acids: CASTQTGTFGMVAFF. The CDR3 DNA follows: TGTGCCAGCACCCAAACGGGGACCTTCGGGATGGTAGCTTTCTTT.

The chain carries TRBV11-1 and TRBJ2-2, with D perhaps matching TRBD1 or TRBD2 (5 bases each). Germline V CDR1 and CDR2: SGHAT, FQDESV (reference sequence). Between the trimmed V and J ends, which lost 0 bases and 4 bases, there was a span of 9 bases. This CDR3 spans 15 amino acids. CDR3 region: CASSLASGTTGELFF. The CDR3 DNA reads TGTGCCAGCAGCTTAGCAAGTGGGACCACCGGGGAGCTGTTTTTT.

The V call is TRBV6-1, the J call TRBJ2-5; D ambiguous. The CDR3 has 15 amino acids. Trimming took off 3 bases at V and 5 bases at J, with 16 bases between the two ends. The germline gives CDR1 MNHNS, CDR2 SASEGT. CDR3 amino acids: CASSDLIGRKETQYF. The CDR3 bases are TGTGCCAGCAGTGACCTTATCGGACGGAAGGAGACCCAGTACTTC.

The V and J genes are TRBV5-1 and TRBJ1-5, with D perhaps matching TRBD1 (5 bases). V was pared by 4 bases and J by 9 bases, with 20 bases between. There are 15 residues in the CDR3. CDR1 and CDR2 from the germline V gene are SGHRS and YFSETQ. CDR3 nucleotide sequence: TGCGCCAGCAGCCCAGACCCGACAGACAGAAGGCCCCAGCATTTT. Its translation: CASSPDPTDRRPQHF.

The rearrangement joins TRBV3-1 (or the pseudogene TRBV3-2) to TRBJ2-2; 8 bases agree with TRBD1. Germline CDR1 reads LGHDT; CDR2 reads YNNKEL (reference sequence). The CDR3 covers 16 residues. The V segment lost 3 bases and the J segment 4 bases; nucleotides outside the gene matches: 7. The CDR3: CASSHPGQDLTGELFF. The CDR3, as DNA: TGTGCCAGCAGCCACCCGGGACAGGACCTCACCGGGGAGCTGTTTTTT.

The chain combines TRBV11-3 with TRBJ2-7; D call uncertain. Germline CDR1 reads SGHNT; CDR2 reads YENEEA. V was pared by 2 bases and J by 5 bases, with 7 bases between. This CDR3 spans 12 amino acids. The CDR3 region has the DNA TGTGCCAGCAGCTTAAATTCGGACGAGCAGTACTTC. Protein sequence: CASSLNSDEQYF.

This chain uses TRBV5-5 with TRBJ1-4; 10 bases are a match to TRBD1. Germline V lookup: CDR1 SGHKS, CDR2 YYEKEE (reference sequence). The V segment lost 4 bases and the J segment 5 bases; nucleotides outside the gene matches: 14. CDR3 length: 18 amino acids. In nucleotides, the CDR3 is TGTGCCAGCAGCCCCCTTAATTTCTGGACAGGGGGAAATGAAAAACTGTTTTTT. This gives the protein CASSPLNFWTGGNEKLFF.

The J gene is TRBJ2-3, the V gene TRBV2, with 9 bases fitting TRBD2. Germline trimming cut 0 bases from V and 0 bases from J; bases unmatched to any gene: 1. CDR3 size: 16 residues. CDR1 SNHLY and CDR2 FYNNEI come from the germline V gene. CDR3 protein: CASSEAGLASTDTQYF. Written as DNA, the CDR3 is TGTGCCAGCAGTGAAGCGGGACTAGCTAGCACAGATACGCAGTATTTT.

This clone was detected only once. V is TRBV19 and J is TRBJ2-2, with D possibly TRBD1 on 6 matching bases. CDR3 length: 16 residues. Per germline, CDR1 LNHDA and CDR2 SQIVND (reference sequence). The V end was cut by 1 base, the J end by 0 bases, with 9 bases between. This CDR3 is CASSIGGGPNTGELFF. The CDR3 DNA reads as TGTGCCAGTAGTATAGGAGGGGGACCGAACACCGGGGAGCTGTTTTTT.